These 27 T cell receptor beta chains share one sample of origin, sequenced in a study of vaccination and CD4 T cells after COVID-19. Once obtained from cultured CD4+ T cells, the DNA was sequenced using the Oncomine TCR Beta short-read assay. TCRdb re-analysed the PCR reads in MiXCR, keeping a single row per CDR3 protein. The sample records roughly 19,000 distinct CDR3 sequences, 45% to 70% being singletons. What these receptors recognize is not known. Stated treatment: roughly 11-day PBMC culture with coronavirus spike peptide pools or control peptides (ViraFEST assay). Sequenced: CD4+ T cells from blood, cultured in vitro. The origin of the receptors is a human donor who had recovered from COVID-19.

This clonotype turned up a few times. The rearrangement links TRBV30 to TRBJ2-5, with TRBD2 as a possible D gene (5 bases). CDR1 is GTSNPN and CDR2 is SVGIG in the germline V gene (reference sequence). This CDR3 spans 14 amino acids. V was shortened by 0 bases and J by 2 bases, with 10 bases between the two germline ends. CDR3 protein: CAWSVRRRQETQYF. CDR3 DNA: TGTGCCTGGAGTGTACGGAGGCGGCAAGAGACCCAGTACTTC.

CDR3 amino acids: CASSSVGQADGYTF. For the CDR3, the DNA is TGCGCCAGCAGCTCAGTAGGGCAGGCGGATGGCTACACCTTC. The gene calls are TRBV5-1 and TRBJ1-2; D is uncertain. There are 14 residues in the CDR3. With 3 bases removed from V and 6 bases from J, the gap between germline ends came to 15 bases. The V gene's germline CDR1 is SGHRS and CDR2 YFSETQ.

In DNA, the CDR3 is TGTGCCACCAGAGTGGGGACAGGGGTAAACGGCTACACCTTC. Residues: CATRVGTGVNGYTF. The chain has TRBV28 and TRBJ1-2, with 10 bases identical to TRBD1. The CDR3 covers 14 residues. The ends lost 10 bases at V and 8 bases at J; junction bases unmatched: 13. Germline V gives CDR1 MDHEN, CDR2 SYDVKM.

The rearrangement joins TRBV7-2 to TRBJ2-1; 10 nucleotides agree with TRBD1. The trim removed 4 bases at V and 6 bases at J, leaving 6 bases unmatched. Germline-derived CDR1 and CDR2 are SGHTA and FQGNSA. The CDR3 loop spans 15 amino acids. The CDR3 nucleotides are TGTGCCAGCAGCTCCCGGGACAGGGGAGTCAATGAGCAGTTCTTC. Protein sequence: CASSSRDRGVNEQFF.

This clonotype has only one observation. The chain links TRBV19 to TRBJ1-5; D remains unclear. The V gene's germline CDR1 is LNHDA and CDR2 SQIVND (reference sequence). V was cut by 7 bases and J by 4 bases, with 14 bases left in between. The CDR3 sequence is 14 residues long. The CDR3 region has the DNA TGTGCCAGTATCTCCTTTGGGCTTAATCAGCCCCAGCATTTT. It translates to CASISFGLNQPQHF.

To note about this clonotype: The junction departs from the called germline gene at one end, perhaps through a read error. The chain combines TRBV7-7 with TRBJ2-5; TRBD1 agrees at 7 bases. The germline V gene has CDR1 SSHAT and CDR2 FNYEAQ (reference sequence). This CDR3 spans 15 amino acids. CDR3 bases: TGTGCTAGCAGCTTAGAGCCTCACAGGGGAGAGACCCAGTACTTC. Amino acids: CASSLEPHRGETQYF.

The chain uses TRBV20-1 and TRBJ2-5; D not resolved. Between the trimmed V and J ends, which lost 5 bases and 5 bases, there was a span of 9 bases. The CDR3 has 11 residues. Germline V gene lookup returns CDR1 DFQATT and CDR2 SNEGSKA (reference sequence). The CDR3 nucleotides are TGCAGTGCTTCCCTTGGGGAGACCCAGTACTTC. As protein: CSASLGETQYF.

Note on this clonotype: A junction boundary mismatches the germline segment, possibly from a read error. This chain uses TRBV18 with TRBJ1-1; no clear D. From germline, CDR1 is KGHSH and CDR2 LQKENI. This CDR3 has 13 amino acids. The CDR3 sequence is CASSSQKNTEAFF. The CDR3 coding sequence is TGTGCCAGCTCATCCCAGAAGAACACCGAAGCTTTCTTT.

V and J are TRBV7-6 and TRBJ1-1; a possible D gene is TRBD1 (5 bases). The CDR3 loop spans 15 amino acids. Trimming took off 5 bases at V and 5 bases at J, with 18 bases between the two ends. Germline V gene lookup returns CDR1 SGHVS and CDR2 FNYEAQ. The CDR3 DNA sequence: TGTGCCAGCAGCCAGAGGACATCCCAGAGGACTGAAGCTTTCTTT. Translating gives CASSQRTSQRTEAFF.

V is TRBV20-1 and J is TRBJ1-1; no clear D gene. The V gene lost 0 bases and the J gene lost 4 bases, with 6 bases spanning the gap. Germline CDR1 DFQATT, CDR2 SNEGSKA (reference sequence). The CDR3 is 12 amino acids. Here the CDR3 reads CSARDSGTEAFF. The CDR3 DNA follows: TGCAGTGCTAGAGATTCGGGCACTGAAGCTTTCTTT.

The chain employs TRBV7-2 and TRBJ2-3; TRBD1 matches at 9 bases. J lost 4 bases, V lost 4 bases, and 6 bases had no gene match. The CDR3 sequence is 15 residues long. Germline values: CDR1 SGHTA, CDR2 FQGNSA. In nucleotides, the CDR3 is TGTGCCAGCAGCTCAGAGGGACAGGGTCCAGATACGCAGTATTTT. It encodes CASSSEGQGPDTQYF.

This chain connects TRBV30 to TRBJ2-7; D not certain. This CDR3 contains 11 residues. Trimming stripped 1 base from V and 2 bases from J, with 3 bases between. CDR1 and CDR2 from the germline V gene are GTSNPN and SVGIG (reference sequence). The CDR3 DNA follows: TGTGCCTGGAGTGACACCTACGAGCAGTACTTC. Amino acids: CAWSDTYEQYF.

The chain links TRBV6-1 to TRBJ1-1; the match to TRBD1 covers 8 bases. Per the germline V gene, CDR1 is MNHNS and CDR2 is SASEGT. V lost 10 bases to trimming and J lost 7 bases; unmatched junction nucleotides: 8. This CDR3 spans 12 amino acids. The CDR3 DNA reads as TGTGCCACCACCGACAGGGGAAGTGAAGCTTTCTTT. Protein sequence: CATTDRGSEAFF.

The rearrangement uses TRBV20-1 and TRBJ1-1; tentative D call: TRBD1 (5 bases). CDR1 is DFQATT, CDR2 SNEGSKA, per germline (reference sequence). The V and J ends lost 2 bases and 8 bases respectively, with 12 bases between them. The CDR3 is 12 residues long. The CDR3 DNA reads TGCAGTGCTAGATCAGACAGAAGAGAAGCTTTCTTT. Translation: CSARSDRREAFF.

This chain connects TRBV11-1 to TRBJ2-3; unclear D gene. The germline V gene has CDR1 SGHAT and CDR2 FQDESV (reference sequence). The CDR3 totals 13 residues. The V gene lost 1 base and the J gene lost 3 bases, with 5 bases spanning the gap. CDR3 DNA sequence: TGTGCCAGCAGCTTAGATACGACAGATACGCAGTATTTT. This translates into CASSLDTTDTQYF.

V is TRBV9 and J is TRBJ1-2; D gene uncertain. There are 16 residues in the CDR3. Germline CDR1 and CDR2: SGDLS and YYNGEE. V shed 0 bases and J shed 0 bases, with 12 bases lying between them. The CDR3 nucleotides are TGTGCCAGCAGCGTAGCCGGCGTAAACACTAACTATGGCTACACCTTC. Amino acid sequence: CASSVAGVNTNYGYTF.

The rearrangement joins TRBV3-1 to TRBJ1-1, with 7 nucleotides matching TRBD1. V was clipped by 4 bases and J by 8 bases; unmatched bases: 7. The CDR3 has 13 amino acids. Looked up from germline, CDR1 is LGHDT and CDR2 is YNNKEL (reference sequence). CDR3 nucleotides: TGTGCCAGCAGCCTCCGGACAGGCGCAGAAGCTTTCTTT. It codes for CASSLRTGAEAFF.

This clonotype was seen more than once but under ten times. V and J are TRBV7-2 and TRBJ2-5, with 7 bases identical to TRBD2. CDR1 SGHTA and CDR2 FQGNSA come from the germline V gene. The CDR3 totals 14 residues. Germline trimming cut 4 bases from V and 2 bases from J; bases unmatched to any gene: 4. CDR3 coding DNA: TGTGCCAGCAGCTCCGACGGGGGGCAAGAGACCCAGTACTTC. As protein: CASSSDGGQETQYF.

V usage is TRBV6-2 or TRBV6-3 and J usage is TRBJ2-5; D might be TRBD1 (6 bases). The CDR3 has 12 amino acids. Trimming left V 4 bases short and J 6 bases short, with 9 bases between. CDR1 and CDR2 (germline): MNHEY, SVGEGT. The chain's CDR3 is CASSSGVQTQYF. CDR3 in DNA: TGTGCCAGCAGTTCAGGGGTTCAGACCCAGTACTTC.

This chain uses TRBV7-9 with TRBJ2-5; possibly TRBD1 for D (5 bases). The CDR3 contains 16 residues. The ends were cut back, 3 bases at V and 3 bases at J, with 17 bases in the middle. Germline V gene sequence: CDR1 SEHNR, CDR2 FQNEAQ (reference sequence). CDR3 sequence reads: CASSLALGRTEETQYF. For the CDR3, the DNA is TGTGCCAGCAGCTTGGCCCTGGGGCGGACGGAAGAGACCCAGTACTTC.

This clonotype was seen a few times. This chain uses TRBV6-2 or TRBV6-3 with TRBJ1-1, with 8 nucleotides matching TRBD1. CDR3 length: 15 amino acids. Trimming took 2 bases from V and 1 from J; bases not matched to a gene: 3. The V gene's germline CDR1 is MNHEY and CDR2 SVGEGT. CDR3 DNA: TGTGCCAGCAGTTACGGGGGACAGGCGAACACTGAAGCTTTCTTT. Residues: CASSYGGQANTEAFF.

This clonotype was observed a few times. The junction departs from germline at one end; a sequencing error may be responsible. This rearrangement joins TRBV18 to TRBJ1-6; TRBD1 agrees at 9 bases. The CDR3 sequence is 14 residues long. CDR1 KGHSH and CDR2 LQKENI come from the germline V gene. As DNA, the CDR3 is TGTACCAGCTCACCAAGGACAGGGGATTCACCCCTCCACTTT. Translating gives CTSSPRTGDSPLHF.

This clonotype was observed once. This chain links TRBV20-1 with TRBJ1-5; no clear D. Germline lookup yields CDR1 DFQATT and CDR2 SNEGSKA (reference sequence). This CDR3 has 14 residues. The V and J ends lost 0 bases and 1 base respectively, with 7 bases between them. The CDR3: CSAREAGSNQPQHF. The CDR3 bases are TGCAGTGCTAGAGAGGCAGGAAGCAATCAGCCCCAGCATTTT.

This clonotype was detected only once. The V gene is TRBV19, the J gene TRBJ1-3; the D gene is possibly TRBD1 (5 bases). Germline CDR1 is LNHDA and CDR2 is SQIVND (reference sequence). V shed 9 bases and J shed 6 bases, with 24 bases lying between them. This CDR3 contains 16 residues. The CDR3 region is CASTAEEFGAENTIYF. CDR3 DNA sequence: TGTGCCAGCACAGCCGAGGAGTTTGGGGCGGAAAACACCATATATTTT.

This clonotype was observed a single time. This chain uses TRBV20-1 with TRBJ2-2, with TRBD1 matching 9 bases. CDR3 length equals 15 residues. CDR1 is DFQATT and CDR2 is SNEGSKA in the germline V gene (reference sequence). V lost 0 bases, J lost 7 bases, and 6 bases stayed unmatched. As DNA, the CDR3 is TGCAGTGCTAGAGATGGGGACAGGGTCCTCGGGGAGCTGTTTTTT. This sequence encodes CSARDGDRVLGELFF.

The table lists this clonotype with a few counts. V is TRBV30 and J is TRBJ2-5; TRBD2 agrees at 8 bases. Germline CDR1 GTSNPN, CDR2 SVGIG (reference sequence). V dropped 7 bases and J dropped 7; count of bases not matched to a gene: 14. The CDR3 is 14 amino acids. The CDR3 protein is CASQERGPSTTQYF. CDR3 DNA sequence: TGTGCCTCCCAAGAGCGGGGGCCCTCAACGACCCAGTACTTC.

This clonotype came up a few times. The chain employs TRBV20-1 and TRBJ1-5, with a weak D call TRBD1 (5 bases). The CDR3 extends over 14 amino acids. From germline, CDR1 is DFQATT and CDR2 SNEGSKA (reference sequence). Trimming took 1 base from V and 9 from J, leaving 16 bases between them. The chain's CDR3 is CSARGSGGRGPQHF. The CDR3 DNA is TGCAGTGCTAGAGGCAGTGGGGGAAGGGGGCCCCAGCATTTT.